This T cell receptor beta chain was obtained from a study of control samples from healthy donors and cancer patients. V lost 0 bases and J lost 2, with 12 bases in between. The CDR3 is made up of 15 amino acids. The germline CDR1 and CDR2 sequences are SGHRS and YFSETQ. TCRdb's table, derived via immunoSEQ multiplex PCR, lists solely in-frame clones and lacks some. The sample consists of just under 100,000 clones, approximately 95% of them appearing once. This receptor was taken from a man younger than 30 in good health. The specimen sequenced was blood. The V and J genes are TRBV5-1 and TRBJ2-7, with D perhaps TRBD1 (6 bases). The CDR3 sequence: CASSLASGVTYEQYF. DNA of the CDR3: TGCGCCAGCAGCTTGGCCTCAGGGGTAACCTACGAGCAGTACTTC.